This TCR beta chain derives from a study of beta chain features in type 1 diabetes. Across the whole study: All samples yielded 100 million to 140 million examined sorted cells. Overall study findings and caveats: A closer apparent resemblance between naive, central memory and Treg TCRB repertoires was seen in patients than in healthy donors. In every one of the four CD4+ subsets, TCRB CDR3s were moderately but significantly shorter in Type 1 diabetes patients.

As to this clone: Its antigen is unknown.

Researchers reported sorting CD4+ naive, central memory, regulatory and stem cell-like memory cells via CD45RO/CCR7/CD25/CD127/CD95/CD27. Trimming pared 7 bases from V and 4 bases from J, leaving 16 bases between. This CDR3 is 14 amino acids long. The germline CDR1 and CDR2 sequences are MNHNS and SASEGT. As every portion of the isolated RNA was reverse transcribed, the sequencing read expressed TCRB transcripts. Clones were read by immunoSEQ multiplex PCR, and TCRdb kept only the in-frame ones, dropping some. The repertoire has 250,000 to 350,000 clones, around 15% of them found once; the top ten carry less than 0.02%.

This chain connects TRBV6-1 to TRBJ1-2; TRBD1 is a possible D gene (5 bases). The TCR was taken from a man aged 25-45 years with type 1 diabetes. What was sequenced was naive CD4+ T cells from blood. The CDR3 spells CASNTDSFRYGYTF. CDR3 nucleotide sequence: TGTGCCAGCAATACAGACAGTTTTCGCTATGGCTACACCTTC.